This entry lists 7 T cell receptor beta chains sequenced from one sample in a study of blood T cell repertoires in COVID-19. The assay was immunoSEQ multiplex PCR, and TCRdb's table has in-frame clones only and misses some. The table includes about 220,000 clones, approximately 86% detected once. The sequencing input was peripheral blood. Receptors originate from an elderly woman with acute or convalescent COVID-19.

This rearrangement joins TRBV5-4 to TRBJ1-1; tentative D call: TRBD1 (5 bases). V gave up 6 bases and J gave up 1 base, with 16 bases separating them. The CDR3 contains 15 residues. The germline V gene encodes CDR1 SGHNT and CDR2 YYREEE (reference sequence). The CDR3 loop is CASTTGGVQNTEAFF. The CDR3 bases are TGTGCCAGCACCACCGGGGGGGTACAGAACACTGAAGCTTTCTTT.

V gene TRBV12-5 combines with J gene TRBJ1-5; weak D call: TRBD1 (6 bases). The V gene's germline CDR1 is LGHNT and CDR2 FRNRAP. The CDR3 loop spans 16 amino acids. The V end was cut by 0 bases, the J end by 8 bases, with 17 bases between. CDR3 residues: CASGLVIQGGGKPQHF. Here the CDR3 DNA reads TGTGCTAGTGGTTTGGTGATACAGGGCGGTGGAAAGCCCCAGCATTTT.

V usage is TRBV11-2 and J usage is TRBJ1-2, with D perhaps TRBD1 (6 bases). The CDR3 extends over 14 amino acids. The germline V and J ends were trimmed by 1 base and 3 bases, with 9 bases remaining between them. From germline, CDR1 is SGHAT and CDR2 FQNNGV. CDR3 DNA sequence: TGTGCCAGCAGCTTAGGTCGACAGGACTATGGCTACACCTTC. Amino acid sequence: CASSLGRQDYGYTF.

The chain employs TRBV3-1 (or the pseudogene TRBV3-2) and TRBJ2-1; no clear D gene. CDR3 length: 11 amino acids. Trimming pared 2 bases from V and 12 bases from J, leaving 8 bases between. Per the germline V gene, CDR1 is LGHDT and CDR2 is YNNKEL (reference sequence). The CDR3: CASSQYNRQFF. CDR3 bases: TGTGCCAGCAGCCAATATAATCGGCAGTTCTTC.

The chain links TRBV6-4 to TRBJ2-2, with D possibly matching TRBD1 (6 bases). The CDR3 is made up of 14 amino acids. The ends were cut back, 5 bases at V and 6 bases at J, with 13 bases in the middle. In germline, CDR1 is MRHNA, CDR2 SNTAGT. The DNA for the CDR3 is TGTGCCAGCAGTATACAGGGCTTTTCCGGGGAGCTGTTTTTT. This gives the protein CASSIQGFSGELFF.

This rearrangement joins TRBV5-1 to TRBJ1-1; D is uncertain. The CDR3 runs 12 residues. V was pared by 3 bases and J by 6 bases, with 9 bases between. Germline V CDR1 and CDR2: SGHRS, YFSETQ. CDR3 amino acids: CASSSPGPEAFF. CDR3 nucleotides: TGCGCCAGCAGCTCCCCGGGTCCTGAAGCTTTCTTT.

V and J are TRBV11-3 and TRBJ1-1; 9 bases are a match to TRBD1. The CDR3 loop spans 13 amino acids. Per germline, CDR1 SGHNT and CDR2 YENEEA. V lost 4 bases to trimming and J lost 4 bases; unmatched junction nucleotides: 1. The CDR3 sequence: CASSWTGVTEAFF. As DNA, the CDR3 is TGTGCCAGCAGCTGGACAGGGGTCACTGAAGCTTTCTTT.